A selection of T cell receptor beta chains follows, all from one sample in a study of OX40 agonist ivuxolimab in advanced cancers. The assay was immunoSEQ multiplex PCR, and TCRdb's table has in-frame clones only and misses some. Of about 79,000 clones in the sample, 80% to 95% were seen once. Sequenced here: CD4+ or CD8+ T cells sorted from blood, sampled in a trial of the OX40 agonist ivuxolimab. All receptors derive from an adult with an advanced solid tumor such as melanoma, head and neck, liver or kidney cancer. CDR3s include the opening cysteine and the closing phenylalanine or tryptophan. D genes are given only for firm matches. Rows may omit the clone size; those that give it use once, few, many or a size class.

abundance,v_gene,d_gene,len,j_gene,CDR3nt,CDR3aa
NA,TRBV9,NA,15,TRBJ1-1,TGTGCCAGCACCCCGCCGGGGGCCAGGAACACTGAAGCTTTCTTT,CASTPPGARNTEAFF
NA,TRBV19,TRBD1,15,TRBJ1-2,TGTGCCAGTAGTATAGATCTGGGGGACAGGGAAGGCTACACCTTC,CASSIDLGDREGYTF
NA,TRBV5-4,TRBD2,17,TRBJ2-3,TGTGCGGCGGCCCCGGTGGCTAGCGGGGGCCCAACAGATACGCAGTATTTT,CAAAPVASGGPTDTQYF
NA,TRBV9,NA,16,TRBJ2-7,TGTGCCAGCAGCGTTATGAGTGGGAGCATTTTCTACGAGCAGTACTTC,CASSVMSGSIFYEQYF
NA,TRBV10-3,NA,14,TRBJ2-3,TGTGCCATCACCAAGACCCAAGAGGTTGATACGCAGTATTTT,CAITKTQEVDTQYF
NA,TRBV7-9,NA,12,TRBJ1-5,TGTGCCAGCAGCTTAAAGGGGGAGCCCCAGCATTTT,CASSLKGEPQHF
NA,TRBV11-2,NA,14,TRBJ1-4,TGTGCCAGCAGATTAGGGGGGACCAATGAAAAACTGTTTTTT,CASRLGGTNEKLFF
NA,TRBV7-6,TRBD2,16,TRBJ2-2,TGTGCCAGCAGCCCGAGGACTAGCGGTCACACCGGGGAGCTGTTTTTT,CASSPRTSGHTGELFF
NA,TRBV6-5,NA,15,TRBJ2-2,TGTGCCAGCAGTTACTCGAAGCCTAACACCGGGGAGCTGTTTTTT,CASSYSKPNTGELFF
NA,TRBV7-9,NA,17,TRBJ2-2,TGTGCCAGCAGCTTAGGGGGCAGTTTCGCGAACACCGGGGAGCTGTTTTTT,CASSLGGSFANTGELFF
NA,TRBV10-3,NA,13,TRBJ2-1,TGTGCCATCAGTGGACGGTCGTACAATGAGCAGTTCTTC,CAISGRSYNEQFF
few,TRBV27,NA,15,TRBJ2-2,TGTGCCAGCAGTTCACAGGTCCTGACTGCCGGGGAGCTGTTTTTT,CASSSQVLTAGELFF
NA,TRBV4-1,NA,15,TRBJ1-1,TGCGCCAGCAGCCAGGACAGTTCGCTAAAGACTGAAGCTTTCTTT,CASSQDSSLKTEAFF
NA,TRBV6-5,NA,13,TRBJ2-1,TGTGCCACGCTGCCGGACCCTAGGTCATTGCAGTTCTTC,CATLPDPRSLQFF
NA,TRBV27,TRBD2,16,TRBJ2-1,TGTGCCAGCAGTCCCCTGGGGAGCGGGGGGACCAATGAGCAGTTCTTC,CASSPLGSGGTNEQFF
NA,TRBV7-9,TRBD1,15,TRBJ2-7,TGTGCCAGCAGCGCACAGGACAGGGGGCCCCACGAGCAGTACTTC,CASSAQDRGPHEQYF
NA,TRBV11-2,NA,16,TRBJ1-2,TGTGCCAGCAGCTTACGACTGGACGGCGGATCTTATGGCTACACCTTC,CASSLRLDGGSYGYTF
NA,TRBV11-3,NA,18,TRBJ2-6,TGTGCCAGCAGCTTAGATCCCCCCGGGGCCTCTGGGGCCAACGTCCTGACTTTC,CASSLDPPGASGANVLTF
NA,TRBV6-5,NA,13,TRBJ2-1,TGTGCCAGCAGCCTTAGCTCCTACAATGAGCAGTTCTTC,CASSLSSYNEQFF
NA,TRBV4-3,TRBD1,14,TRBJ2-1,TGCGCCAGCAGCCAATCTGACAGGGACAATGAGCAGTTCTTC,CASSQSDRDNEQFF
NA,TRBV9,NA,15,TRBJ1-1,TGTGCCAGCAGCGTAGGGGGGACTGAATACACTGAAGCTTTCTTT,CASSVGGTEYTEAFF
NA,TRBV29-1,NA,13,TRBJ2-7,TGCAGCGTCCAGGGGGGTAGCTCCTACGAGCAGTACTTC,CSVQGGSSYEQYF